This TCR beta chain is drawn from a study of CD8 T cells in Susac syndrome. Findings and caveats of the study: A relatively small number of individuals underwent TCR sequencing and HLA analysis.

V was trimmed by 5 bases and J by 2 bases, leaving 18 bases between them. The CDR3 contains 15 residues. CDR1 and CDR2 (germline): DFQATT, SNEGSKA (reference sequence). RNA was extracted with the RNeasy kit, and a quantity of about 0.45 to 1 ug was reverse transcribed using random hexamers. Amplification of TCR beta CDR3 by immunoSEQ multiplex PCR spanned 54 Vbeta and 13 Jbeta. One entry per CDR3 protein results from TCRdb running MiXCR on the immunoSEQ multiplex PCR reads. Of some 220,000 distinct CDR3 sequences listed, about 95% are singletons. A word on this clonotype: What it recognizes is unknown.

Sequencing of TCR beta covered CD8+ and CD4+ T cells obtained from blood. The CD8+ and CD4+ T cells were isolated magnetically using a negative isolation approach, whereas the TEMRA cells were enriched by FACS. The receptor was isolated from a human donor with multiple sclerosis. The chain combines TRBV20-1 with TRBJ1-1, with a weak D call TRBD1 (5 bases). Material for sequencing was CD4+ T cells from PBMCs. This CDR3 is CSAPQPRVENTEAFF. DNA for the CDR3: TGCAGTGCTCCCCAACCCAGGGTAGAAAACACTGAAGCTTTCTTT.